This TCR beta chain was sequenced for a study of cytomegalovirus exposure and HLA in healthy donors. This clone was picked up a small number of times. The antigen remains unidentified. Sequencing used immunoSEQ multiplex PCR; TCRdb keeps in-frame clones, though not all of them. The repertoire has 130,000 to 150,000 clones, around 90% of them found once; the top ten carry around 5.9%. Broader study findings: According to a subsequent analysis, TCR clusters identified in the first cohort showed a tendency to co-occur across the 100 to 150 validation repertoires. The authors listed approximately 160 TCR beta chains as cytomegalovirus-associated.

Germline CDR1 is SGHRS and CDR2 is YFSETQ. V was pared by 4 bases and J by 4 bases, with 14 bases between. The CDR3 has 15 residues. The sample comprised PBMCs. The rearrangement joins TRBV5-1 to TRBJ2-2; maybe TRBD1 (6 bases). This TCR derives from a woman aged 25 to 39 in good health and CMV-seropositive. CDR3 protein: CASSGDTSITGELFF. For the CDR3, the DNA is TGCGCCAGCAGCGGGGACACCTCAATCACCGGGGAGCTGTTTTTT.